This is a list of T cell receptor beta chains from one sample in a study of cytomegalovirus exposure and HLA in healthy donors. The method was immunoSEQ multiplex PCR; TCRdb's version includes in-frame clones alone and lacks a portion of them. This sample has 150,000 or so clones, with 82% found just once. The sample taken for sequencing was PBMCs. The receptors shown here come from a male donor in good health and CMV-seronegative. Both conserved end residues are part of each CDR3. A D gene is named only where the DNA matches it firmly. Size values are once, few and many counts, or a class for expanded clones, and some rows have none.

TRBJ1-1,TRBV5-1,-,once,CASSSGGGGGTEAFF,TGCGCCAGCAGCAGCGGAGGCGGGGGAGGCACTGAAGCTTTCTTT
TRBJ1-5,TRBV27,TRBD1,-,CASSLWGLRGRSQPQHF,TGTGCCAGCAGTTTATGGGGCCTCAGGGGGCGTAGTCAGCCCCAGCATTTT
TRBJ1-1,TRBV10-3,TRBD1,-,CAIRGTGLNTEAFF,TGTGCCATCAGAGGGACAGGGCTGAACACTGAAGCTTTCTTT
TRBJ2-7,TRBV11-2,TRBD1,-,CASSPRGQGDAYEQYF,TGTGCCAGCAGCCCCCGTGGACAGGGGGACGCCTACGAGCAGTACTTC
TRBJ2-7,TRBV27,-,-,CASSTSTSGRGEQYF,-
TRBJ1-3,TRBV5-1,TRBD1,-,CASSSTGVGNTIYF,TGCGCCAGCTCATCCACAGGGGTTGGAAACACCATATATTTT
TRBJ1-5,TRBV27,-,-,CASSNRGLNQPQHF,TGTGCCAGCAGTAACCGGGGGTTAAATCAGCCCCAGCATTTT
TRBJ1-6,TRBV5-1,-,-,CASSLAGAGTPLHF,TGCGCCAGCAGCTTGGCTGGGGCAGGGACACCCCTCCACTTT
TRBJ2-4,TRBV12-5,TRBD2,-,CASGLDGGTTGKNIQYF,TGTGCTAGTGGTTTGGACGGGGGGACGACGGGCAAAAACATTCAGTACTTC
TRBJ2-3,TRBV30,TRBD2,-,CAWSAQAGGPQDTQYF,TGTGCCTGGAGTGCCCAAGCGGGAGGGCCACAAGATACGCAGTATTTT
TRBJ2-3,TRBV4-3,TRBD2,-,CASSQLSTSSTDTQYF,TGCGCCAGCAGCCAATTATCGACTAGCAGCACAGATACGCAGTATTTT
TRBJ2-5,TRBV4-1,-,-,CASSQIHSRTSQETQYF,TGCGCCAGCAGCCAAATCCACTCAAGGACATCCCAAGAGACCCAGTACTTC
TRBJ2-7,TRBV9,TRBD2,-,CASSVAAGVTYEQYF,TGTGCCAGCAGCGTAGCAGCGGGAGTCACCTACGAGCAGTACTTC
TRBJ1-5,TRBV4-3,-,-,CASSQGGSGQPQHF,TGCGCCAGCAGCCAAGGGGGCAGCGGGCAGCCCCAGCATTTT
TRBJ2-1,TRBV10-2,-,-,CASHKYSYNEQFF,TGCGCCAGCCACAAATACTCCTACAATGAGCAGTTCTTC
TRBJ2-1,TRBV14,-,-,CASSQGRVGNEQFF,TGTGCCAGCAGCCAAGGACGGGTTGGGAATGAGCAGTTCTTC
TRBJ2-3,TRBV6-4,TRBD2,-,CASSDSQRGAKDTQYF,TGTGCCAGCAGTGACTCTCAGCGGGGGGCCAAAGATACGCAGTATTTT
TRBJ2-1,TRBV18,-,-,CASSPPGGHEQFF,TGTGCCAGCTCACCACCAGGGGGACATGAGCAGTTCTTC
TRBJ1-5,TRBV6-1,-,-,CASSEALLKQPQHF,TGTGCCAGCAGTGAAGCGCTTCTAAAACAGCCCCAGCATTTT
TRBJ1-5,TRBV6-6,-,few,CASSSQGLNQPQHF,TGTGCCAGCAGTTCACAGGGCCTCAATCAGCCCCAGCATTTT
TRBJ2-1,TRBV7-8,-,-,CASSSRNYNEQFF,TGTGCCAGCAGCTCTAGGAACTACAATGAGCAGTTCTTC
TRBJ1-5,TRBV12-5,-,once,CASGLATGEQPQHF,TGTGCTAGTGGTTTGGCAACTGGGGAGCAGCCCCAGCATTTT
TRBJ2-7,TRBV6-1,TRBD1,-,CASRPDRVEQYF,TGTGCCAGCAGACCCGACAGGGTCGAGCAGTACTTC
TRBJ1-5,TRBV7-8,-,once,CASSLYGGTSLYQPQHF,TGTGCCAGCAGCCTCTATGGAGGGACCTCTCTTTATCAGCCCCAGCATTTT
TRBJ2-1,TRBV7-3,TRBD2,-,CASSPGTSGGLLSYNEQFF,TGTGCCAGCAGCCCCGGGACTAGCGGGGGGCTTCTTTCCTACAATGAGCAGTTCTTC
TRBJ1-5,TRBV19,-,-,CASNGGGSGFQPQHF,TGTGCCAGCAACGGGGGGGGTTCGGGTTTTCAGCCCCAGCATTTT
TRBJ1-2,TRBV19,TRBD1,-,CASSDRGRYGYTF,TGTGCCAGTAGCGACAGGGGCCGCTATGGCTACACCTTC
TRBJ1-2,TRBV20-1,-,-,CSAHATGYTF,TGCAGTGCCCACGCAACCGGGTACACCTTC
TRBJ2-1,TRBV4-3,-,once,CASGLQGKNNEQFF,TGCGCCAGCGGCCTGCAGGGGAAAAACAATGAGCAGTTCTTC
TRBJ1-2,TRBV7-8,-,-,CASSLGGTADSDGYTF,TGTGCCAGCAGCTTAGGCGGGACCGCCGACTCAGATGGCTACACCTTC
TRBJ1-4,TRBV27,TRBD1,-,CASRRGGAGGLREKLFF,TGTGCCAGCAGAAGGGGCGGGGCAGGGGGCTTAAGGGAAAAACTGTTTTTT
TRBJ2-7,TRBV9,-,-,CASSVGNSYEQYF,TGTGCCAGCAGCGTAGGGAACAGCTACGAGCAGTACTTC
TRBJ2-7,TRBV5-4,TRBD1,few,CASSLARDSHEQYF,TGTGCCAGCAGCTTGGCGAGGGACAGCCACGAGCAGTACTTC
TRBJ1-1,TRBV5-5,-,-,CASSLAVLDEAFF,TGTGCCAGCAGCTTGGCCGTACTCGATGAAGCTTTCTTT
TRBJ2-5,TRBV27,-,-,CASIVGGYQETQYF,TGTGCCAGCATCGTCGGGGGATACCAAGAGACCCAGTACTTC
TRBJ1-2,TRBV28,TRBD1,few,CASSTGQNYGYTF,TGTGCCAGCAGTACGGGACAGAACTATGGCTACACCTTC
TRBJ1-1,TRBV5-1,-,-,CASSSGPLAEAFF,TGCGCCAGCAGCTCGGGTCCCCTCGCTGAAGCTTTCTTT
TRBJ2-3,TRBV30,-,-,CAWRRGGETDTQYF,TGTGCCTGGAGACGGGGAGGTGAAACAGATACGCAGTATTTT
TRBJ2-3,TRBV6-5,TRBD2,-,CASSYLAGYTDTQYF,TGTGCCAGCAGTTATTTAGCGGGATACACAGATACGCAGTATTTT
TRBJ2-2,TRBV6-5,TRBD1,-,CASWDRGLSGELFF,TGTGCCAGTTGGGACAGGGGGCTTTCCGGGGAGCTGTTTTTT
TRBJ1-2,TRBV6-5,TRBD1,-,CASSYSGQLYGFYTF,TGTGCCAGCAGTTACTCGGGACAGTTATATGGCTTTTACACCTTC
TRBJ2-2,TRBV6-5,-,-,CASSRDGNTGELFF,TGTGCCAGTTCGCGGGACGGTAACACCGGGGAGCTGTTTTTT
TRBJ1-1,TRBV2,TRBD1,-,CASSGDRGGTEAFF,TGTGCCAGCAGTGGGGACAGGGGGGGGACTGAAGCTTTCTTT
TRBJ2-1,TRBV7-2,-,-,CASSFQFEQFF,TGTGCCAGCAGCTTCCAGTTTGAGCAGTTCTTC
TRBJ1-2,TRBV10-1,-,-,CASSPPGLSYGYTF,TGCGCCAGCAGTCCCCCGGGATTGTCCTATGGCTACACCTTC
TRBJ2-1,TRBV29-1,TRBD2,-,CSVLGTSGINEQFF,TGCAGCGTGCTCGGGACTAGCGGGATTAATGAGCAGTTCTTC
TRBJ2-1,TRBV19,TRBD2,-,CASKVAGIGSYNEQFF,TGTGCCAGTAAGGTAGCGGGAATCGGGTCCTACAATGAGCAGTTCTTC
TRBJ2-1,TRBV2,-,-,CASSDSYGEQFF,TGTGCCAGCAGTGACAGTTACGGGGAGCAGTTCTTC
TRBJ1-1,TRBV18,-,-,CASSPTQAEAFF,TGTGCCAGCTCACCAACACAGGCCGAAGCTTTCTTT
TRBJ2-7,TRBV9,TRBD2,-,CASSPRTGGYEQYF,TGTGCCAGCAGCCCACGCACGGGGGGATACGAGCAGTACTTC
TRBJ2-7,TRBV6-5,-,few,CASSEILEGYEQYF,TGTGCCAGCAGTGAAATTTTAGAGGGTTACGAGCAGTACTTC
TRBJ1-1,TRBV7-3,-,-,CASSPGGKGTEAFF,TGTGCCAGCAGCCCGGGCGGGAAGGGGACTGAAGCTTTCTTT
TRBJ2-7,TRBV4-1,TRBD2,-,CASSQGPSGRPEEQYF,TGCGCCAGCAGCCAAGGTCCTAGCGGGAGGCCTGAAGAGCAGTACTTC
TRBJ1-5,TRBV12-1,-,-,CASSPIVAGGRVGNQPQHF,TGTGCCAGCAGCCCTATCGTCGCAGGGGGCAGGGTGGGCAATCAGCCCCAGCATTTT
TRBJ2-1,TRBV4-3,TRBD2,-,CASSPGLAGYNEQFF,TGCGCCAGCAGCCCCGGACTAGCGGGATACAATGAGCAGTTCTTC
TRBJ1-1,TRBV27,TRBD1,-,CASSSLIQGNRNTEAFF,TGTGCCAGCAGTTCGCTAATACAGGGGAATCGGAACACTGAAGCTTTCTTT
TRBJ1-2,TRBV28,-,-,CASSLLGGPGYTF,TGTGCCAGCAGTTTATTGGGGGGGCCTGGCTACACCTTC
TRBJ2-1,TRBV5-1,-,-,CASSLTSAAYNEQFF,TGCGCCAGCAGCTTAACCAGCGCCGCCTACAATGAGCAGTTCTTC
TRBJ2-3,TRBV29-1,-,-,CSPGVRGGTQYF,TGCAGCCCGGGGGTGAGGGGAGGTACGCAGTATTTT
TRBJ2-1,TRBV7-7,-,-,CASGGTDNEQFF,TGTGCCAGCGGCGGGACAGACAATGAGCAGTTCTTC